This TCR beta chain was profiled in a study of blood T cell repertoires in COVID-19. This clone came up once. Original analysis: Estimation of nucleated cell counts was performed using reference gene primer amplification. The table came from immunoSEQ multiplex PCR; TCRdb's copy has only in-frame clones and leaves some out. The V and J calls and clone size are taken from that table; D and trimming were inferred from the DNA. This table holds 40,000 or so clones, roughly 85% found once. Germline trimming cut 6 bases from V and 7 bases from J; bases unmatched to any gene: 3. The CDR3 is made up of 12 amino acids. Germline V CDR1 and CDR2: MNHEY, SVGAGI.

Sequences were obtained from peripheral blood. The chain has TRBV6-5 and TRBJ2-1; TRBD2 matches 7 bases. This clonotype originated in a man in his forties or fifties with active COVID-19. The CDR3 here is CASSKAGNEQFF. Written as DNA, the CDR3 is TGTGCCAGCAGCAAAGCGGGAAATGAGCAGTTCTTC.